Included here is one T cell receptor beta chain sequence, with context. Its target is not known. Germline values: CDR1 MGHRA, CDR2 YSYEKL. The length of the CDR3 is 18 residues. Trimming took 0 bases from V and 0 from J; bases not matched to a gene: 5. The intended depth for sequencing was 1 in 200,000 to 1 in 1 million T cells. Clones were sequenced by immunoSEQ multiplex PCR, and TCRdb holds only the in-frame ones, with some missing. The sample contains some 350,000 clones, roughly two thirds of which appear only once. These data come from a study of cytotoxic CD8 clonotypes in ibrutinib-treated CLL. General observations from the study: Public clonotypes showed up rarely, and on treatment they shrank or held steady. Exceeding age-matched healthy donors, baseline clonality also tracked the counts of circulating CD8+ T cells. Lymph node repertoires were not studied, and sampling times were unmatched.

V usage is TRBV4-1 and J usage is TRBJ2-3, with TRBD2 matching over 11 bases. The sequenced sample was PBMCs, obtained after 36 months of ibrutinib treatment. This TCR was recovered from a human donor with chronic lymphocytic leukemia. The DNA for the CDR3 is TGCGCCAGCAGCCAAGATGGGCTAGCGGGAGGTAGCACAGATACGCAGTATTTT. This encodes CASSQDGLAGGSTDTQYF.